This entry lists 26 T cell receptor beta chains sequenced from one sample in a study of vaccination effects on CD4 cells after COVID-19. These receptors have no identified antigens. Using immunoSEQ multiplex PCR, the repertoire was profiled, and TCRdb retains in-frame clones only, with some absent. The sample includes tens of thousands of clones, approximately 80% seen only once; the top ten take 1.2%. With the ViraFEST assay, the study expanded antigen-specific CD4+ T cells using viral peptide pools, then sequenced them. CD4+ T cells were isolated after about nine days of culture. Subjects were given two BNT162b2 or mRNA-1273 vaccine doses. This material consisted of CD4+ T cells from PBMCs cultured with HCoV-229E spike peptides, taken after COVID-19 vaccination. The origin of the receptors is a human donor who received a COVID-19 vaccine.

The chain carries TRBV6-5 and TRBJ2-2; D gene unclear. Deletions cut 0 bases from V and 6 bases from J, with 14 bases between. CDR3 length: 16 amino acids. Germline V gene lookup returns CDR1 MNHEY and CDR2 SVGAGI. Here the CDR3 DNA reads TGTGCCAGCAGTTACTCGAACCGTCCGGTTGCCGGGGAGCTGTTTTTT. Translating gives CASSYSNRPVAGELFF.

V usage is TRBV28 and J usage is TRBJ1-1; D unclear. The CDR3 runs to 10 residues. The germline CDR1 and CDR2 sequences are MDHEN and SYDVKM. Trimming took off 5 bases at V and 6 bases at J, with 4 bases between the two ends. DNA of the CDR3: TGTGCCAGCAGTGGATCTGAAGCTTTCTTT. Translating it yields CASSGSEAFF.

This clone appeared once. Written as DNA, the CDR3 is TGTGCCAGCAGTTTAAATTCCAGGGTGGGCACCGGGGAGCTGTTTTTT. Its translation: CASSLNSRVGTGELFF. V and J are TRBV27 and TRBJ2-2, with a possible D match to TRBD1 (5 bases). Trimming removed 2 bases from V and 4 bases from J, with 14 bases in between. CDR3 length equals 16 residues. Per germline, CDR1 MNHEY and CDR2 SMNVEV (reference sequence).

V and J are TRBV5-1 and TRBJ1-3, with D hard to call. The V end was cut by 3 bases, the J end by 0 bases, with 10 bases between. CDR1 and CDR2 (germline): SGHRS, YFSETQ. This CDR3 is built from 15 residues. For the CDR3, the DNA is TGCGCCAGCAGCTACGGGGTCCCCTCTGGAAACACCATATATTTT. Translated: CASSYGVPSGNTIYF.

The V gene is TRBV6-5, the J gene TRBJ2-1; tentative D call: TRBD2 (6 bases). Germline values: CDR1 MNHEY, CDR2 SVGAGI. There are 13 residues in the CDR3. Trimming removed 0 bases from V and 10 bases from J, with 10 bases in between. CDR3 sequence (DNA): TGTGCCAGCAGTTACTCACGCGGGGCCGAGCAGTTCTTC. It encodes CASSYSRGAEQFF.

The gene calls are TRBV12-3 or TRBV12-4 and TRBJ2-3, with D hard to call. The CDR3 has 13 amino acids. V dropped 0 bases and J dropped 2 bases, with 3 bases sitting between them. The CDR3 reads CASSLAITDTQYF. DNA for the CDR3: TGTGCCAGCAGTTTAGCAATCACAGATACGCAGTATTTT.

This clone was detected once. The genes are TRBV4-1 and TRBJ2-5; maybe TRBD1 (7 bases). Trimming removed 1 base from V and 2 bases from J, with 17 bases in between. This CDR3 is 17 amino acids long. From germline, CDR1 is MGHRA and CDR2 YSYEKL. The CDR3 loop reads CASSQGPGGTEQETQYF. CDR3 DNA: TGCGCCAGCAGCCAAGGCCCTGGGGGGACAGAACAAGAGACCCAGTACTTC.

In its sample, this clone was seen once. This sequence joins TRBV6-1 and TRBJ1-2; TRBD1 might be the D (6 bases). This CDR3 has 14 residues. The V gene lost 3 bases and the J gene lost 8 bases, with 16 bases spanning the gap. CDR1 and CDR2 from the germline V gene are MNHNS and SASEGT. Here the CDR3 reads CASSDPGVAGGYTF. The CDR3, as DNA: TGTGCCAGCAGTGATCCAGGGGTGGCGGGGGGCTACACCTTC.

This sequence joins TRBV4-3 and TRBJ1-4, with no clear D. This CDR3 is 16 amino acids long. V lost 0 bases to trimming and J lost 5 bases, with 13 bases between them. Germline values: CDR1 LGHNA, CDR2 YSLEER. As DNA, the CDR3 is TGCGCCAGCAGCCAAGATTTTCTAGGAGAGAATGAAAAACTGTTTTTT. This gives the protein CASSQDFLGENEKLFF.

The chain recombines TRBV5-1 with TRBJ2-3; TRBD1 matches 7 bases. Looked up from germline, CDR1 is SGHRS and CDR2 is YFSETQ. CDR3 length: 15 residues. V was pared by 1 base and J by 1 base, with 3 bases of the junction left unmatched. This CDR3 reads CASSLSGTGTDTQYF. In nucleotides, the CDR3 is TGCGCCAGCAGCTTGTCCGGGACAGGCACAGATACGCAGTATTTT.

The chain joins TRBV29-1 to TRBJ1-2; D remains ambiguous. Germline V CDR1 and CDR2: SQVTM, ANQGSEA. The CDR3 runs to 13 residues. The germline V and J ends were trimmed by 0 bases and 8 bases, with 13 bases remaining between them. CDR3 protein: CSVEDVTLGGYTF. CDR3 bases: TGCAGCGTTGAAGATGTCACATTGGGCGGCTACACCTTC.

A single count supports this clone. This sequence joins TRBV6-5 and TRBJ2-5; the match to TRBD1 covers 7 bases. CDR3 length: 14 amino acids. In germline, CDR1 is MNHEY, CDR2 SVGAGI. J was trimmed by 2 bases and V by 5 bases; bases with no gene match: 5. In DNA, the CDR3 is TGTGCCAGCAGTCCCGGGACAGTGCAAGAGACCCAGTACTTC. Translation gives CASSPGTVQETQYF.

This chain uses TRBV30 with TRBJ1-4, with a tentative D call TRBD1 (6 bases). The CDR3 sequence is 16 residues long. The V end was cut by 0 bases, the J end by 0 bases, with 11 bases between. Germline CDR1 reads GTSNPN; CDR2 reads SVGIG (reference sequence). In nucleotides, the CDR3 is TGTGCCTGGAGTGTCTCAGGGGCGTCAACTAATGAAAAACTGTTTTTT. Translation gives CAWSVSGASTNEKLFF.

This sequence joins TRBV5-8 and TRBJ2-5; unclear D gene. This CDR3 is built from 13 residues. V dropped 3 bases and J dropped 2 bases, with 8 bases sitting between them. The germline gives CDR1 SGHTS, CDR2 YDEGEE. CDR3 loop: CASSSRLQETQYF. For the CDR3, the DNA is TGTGCCAGCAGCTCCCGGCTGCAAGAGACCCAGTACTTC.

The count of this clone is one. The V and J genes are TRBV30 and TRBJ1-2; 9 nucleotides match TRBD1. The germline V gene has CDR1 GTSNPN and CDR2 SVGIG (reference sequence). Trimming cost V 2 bases and J 7 bases; bases outside gene matches: 11. This CDR3 comprises 15 residues. CDR3: CAWSPGTGTGSGYTF. The CDR3 DNA sequence: TGTGCCTGGAGTCCAGGGACAGGGACGGGGTCTGGCTACACCTTC.

The chain carries TRBV9 and TRBJ2-3; D is possibly TRBD2 (6 bases). Trimming stripped 3 bases from V and 0 bases from J, with 14 bases between. CDR3 length: 16 amino acids. Looked up from germline, CDR1 is SGDLS and CDR2 is YYNGEE. The CDR3 DNA reads TGTGCCAGCAGCGCCTCGGGCGGGACGAGCACAGATACGCAGTATTTT. Its translation is CASSASGGTSTDTQYF. Using reference TRBV9 and TRBJ2-3 for the parts outside the CDR3, the full variable domain is DSGVTQTPKHLITATGQRVTLRCSPRSGDLSVYWYQQSLDQGLQFLIQYYNGEERAKGNILERFSAQQFPDLHSELNLSSLELGDSALYFCASSASGGTSTDTQYFGPGTRLTVL.

V and J are TRBV24-1 and TRBJ2-7; D remains unclear. The CDR3 covers 11 residues. Between the trimmed V and J ends, which lost 4 bases and 3 bases, there was a span of 3 bases. The germline CDR1 and CDR2 sequences are KGHDR and SFDVKD. The CDR3 DNA reads TGTGCCACCAGTGAGGACTACGAGCAGTACGTC. Residues: CATSEDYEQYV.

The rearrangement uses TRBV10-3 and TRBJ2-7, with TRBD1 as a possible D gene (7 bases). The V and J ends lost 0 bases and 7 bases respectively, with 16 bases between them. Looked up from germline, CDR1 is ENHRY and CDR2 is SYGVKD. CDR3 length: 15 amino acids. The CDR3 DNA reads as TGTGCCATCAGTGAGTCGAAGGGGGCGGCGGGAGAGCAGTACGTC. Translating gives CAISESKGAAGEQYV.

The chain has TRBV2 and TRBJ2-1; possibly TRBD2 for D (6 bases). The CDR3 contains 15 residues. Germline V gene lookup returns CDR1 SNHLY and CDR2 FYNNEI. Between the trimmed V and J ends, which lost 1 base and 3 bases, there was a span of 10 bases. The CDR3 DNA is TGTGCCAGCAGTGAAGGGGGGGATTACTACAATGAGCAGTTCTTC. Amino acid sequence: CASSEGGDYYNEQFF. Full variable domain (remainder filled in from reference TRBV2 and TRBJ2-1): EPEVTQTPSHQVTQMGQEVILRCVPISNHLYFYWYRQILGQKVEFLVSFYNNEISEKSEIFDDQFSVERPDGSNFTLKIRSTKLEDSAMYFCASSEGGDYYNEQFFGPGTRLTVL.

The rearrangement links TRBV30 to TRBJ1-2; D not certain. Deletions cut 1 base from V and 1 base from J, with 7 bases between. The germline V gene encodes CDR1 GTSNPN and CDR2 SVGIG (reference sequence). CDR3 length equals 13 residues. The CDR3 nucleotides read TGTGCCTGGAGTGAGTCAAGTAACTATGGCTACACCTTC. Its protein is CAWSESSNYGYTF. Complete variable domain (other parts from reference TRBV30 and TRBJ1-2): SQTIHQWPATLVQPVGSPLSLECTVEGTSNPNLYWYRQAAGRGLQLLFYSVGIGQISSEVPQNLSASRPQDRQFILSSKKLLLSDSGFYLCAWSESSNYGYTFGSGTRLTVV.

The V gene is TRBV10-1, the J gene TRBJ2-5, with TRBD1 as a possible D gene (5 bases). The CDR3 is 15 amino acids. Germline V CDR1 and CDR2: WNHNN, SYGVQD (reference sequence). V shed 3 bases and J shed 4 bases, with 15 bases lying between them. Here the CDR3 DNA reads TGCGCCAGCAGTGATTTCGTGGGGCCGGGAGAGACCCAGTACTTC. It translates to CASSDFVGPGETQYF.

The V call is TRBV18, the J call TRBJ2-5; D may be TRBD2 (7 bases). V lost 2 bases, J lost 0 bases, and 16 bases lay in between. The CDR3 length is 17 residues. Per germline, CDR1 KGHSH and CDR2 LQKENI. CDR3 amino acids: CASSPEGGGLYQETQYF. For the CDR3, the DNA is TGTGCCAGCTCACCAGAGGGAGGGGGACTGTACCAAGAGACCCAGTACTTC.

The chain employs TRBV18 and TRBJ2-7; no clear D. CDR1 and CDR2 from the germline V gene are KGHSH and LQKENI. Trimming shortened V by 6 bases and J by 5 bases, and 11 bases separated the two germline ends. CDR3 size: 12 residues. This CDR3 is CASSPGGDEQYV. The DNA for the CDR3 is TGTGCCAGCTCCCCCGGTGGTGACGAGCAGTACGTC.

The V call is TRBV5-4, the J call TRBJ1-2, with 7 nucleotides matching TRBD1. V was clipped by 1 base and J by 1 base; unmatched bases: 7. Looked up from germline, CDR1 is SGHNT and CDR2 is YYREEE (reference sequence). This CDR3 region has 16 residues. The CDR3 bases are TGTGCCAGCAGCTTGCGGGGACAGCTTGTTAACTATGGCTACACCTTC. Its translation: CASSLRGQLVNYGYTF.

This clone has just one count. At one end, the junction sequence differs from germline, possibly due to a read error. The V gene is TRBV11-2, the J gene TRBJ2-3; D might be TRBD2 (7 bases). The CDR3 runs to 15 residues. Germline CDR1 is SGHAT and CDR2 is FQNNGV. In nucleotides, the CDR3 is TGTGCCAGCAGCTTAGTCGAGGGGGGGACGAAATTAAGCGATTTT. Amino acids: CASSLVEGGTKLSDF. Looking up the rest from reference TRBV11-2 and TRBJ2-3 gives the full variable domain: EAGVAQSPRYKIIEKRQSVAFWCNPISGHATLYWYQQILGQGPKLLIQFQNNGVVDDSQLPKDRFSAERLKGVDSTLKIQPAKLEDSAVYLCASSLVEGGTKLSDFGPGTRLTVL.

The chain has TRBV3-1 (or the pseudogene TRBV3-2) and TRBJ1-4; 7 bases fit TRBD1. The V segment lost 1 base and the J segment 2 bases; nucleotides outside the gene matches: 10. CDR1 and CDR2 from the germline V gene are LGHDT and YNNKEL (reference sequence). CDR3 length equals 18 residues. The CDR3: CASSQVTRGPFTNEKLFF. DNA of the CDR3: TGTGCCAGCAGCCAAGTTACGAGGGGGCCGTTCACTAATGAAAAACTGTTTTTT.